The rows below give T cell receptor beta chains drawn from one sample of a study of T cell responses to AZD1222 COVID-19 vaccine. Clones were sequenced by immunoSEQ multiplex PCR, and TCRdb holds only the in-frame ones, with some missing. There are about 120,000 clones in the sample; about 92% occur only once, and roughly 13% lies in the top ten. The starting material was peripheral blood, obtained on day 0 of AZD1222 vaccination. Receptor source: an adult in good health. The CDR3 runs from the conserved cysteine through the conserved F or W. Size values are once, few and many counts, or a class for expanded clones, and some rows have none.

clone size	V gene	J gene	CDR3 protein
.	TRBV5-1	TRBJ1-1	CASTGTGSRNTEAFF
.	TRBV2	TRBJ1-4	CASRAVFATNEKLFF
.	TRBV28	TRBJ2-2	CASRLSGSGTGELFF
once	TRBV7-9	TRBJ1-1	CASSLARESTEAFF
.	TRBV4-3	TRBJ1-1	CASSQDSGGRTEAFF
once	TRBV2	TRBJ1-6	CASRAGQFNSPLHF
.	TRBV7-6	TRBJ2-1	CASSLGVTIATPYNEQFF
.	TRBV7-2	TRBJ2-5	CASSLAGGPGTQYF
.	TRBV6-2/TRBV6-3	TRBJ2-3	CASSYTASIGDTQYF
.	TRBV18	TRBJ1-2	CASSPQGALYGYTF
once	TRBV28	TRBJ2-7	CASSLSPSGWTSGGTYEQYF
.	TRBV3-1/TRBV3-2	TRBJ1-3	CASSQDPGTGNTIYF
.	TRBV29-1	TRBJ1-1	CSVDSPRKGLGTEAFF
.	TRBV14	TRBJ1-1	CASSLGTLAEAFF
.	TRBV25-1	TRBJ1-2	CASSDWVSTALSDGYTF
.	TRBV9	TRBJ2-1	CASSVGPGGWNEQFF
.	TRBV6-4	TRBJ2-2	CASSGHANTGELFF
few	TRBV4-1	TRBJ2-7	CASSQEIQGASYEQYF
.	TRBV4-3	TRBJ2-7	CASSQDIGNRGGEQYF
.	TRBV5-6	TRBJ1-2	CASSLFSPASVTYGYTF
once	TRBV7-9	TRBJ2-6	CASSAGTNVLTF
.	TRBV10-1	TRBJ2-3	CASSLSGSTDTQYF
.	TRBV4-1	TRBJ2-5	CASSQETSGIQETQYF
.	TRBV25-1	TRBJ2-7	CASSEPLQGRYEQYF
.	TRBV29-1	TRBJ1-1	CSVVGQAGVGAEAFF
.	TRBV10-3	TRBJ1-1	CATATASTEAFF
.	TRBV11-2	TRBJ1-2	CASSFPFNYGYTF
.	TRBV5-1	TRBJ1-1	CASSLVGFGLNTEAFF
.	TRBV4-2	TRBJ1-2	CASSQGTESIYGYTF
.	TRBV30	TRBJ1-5	CAWSPGSSNQPQHF
.	TRBV27	TRBJ2-1	CASSSSGTAYNEQFF
.	TRBV29-1	TRBJ2-3	CSVEPSDRETDTQYF
.	TRBV4-3	TRBJ2-1	CASSQGLAGGPGNEQFF
.	TRBV5-1	TRBJ2-2	CASSSGGSGRARTANTGELFF
.	TRBV5-1	TRBJ2-7	CASSPGVNSYEQYF
.	TRBV7-2	TRBJ1-6	CASRRDVSYNSPLHF
.	TRBV28	TRBJ1-4	CASSPAATPNEKLFF
.	TRBV7-2	TRBJ1-2	CASSRDSGAYGYTF
once	TRBV5-1	TRBJ1-1	CASSSDSLNTEAFF
.	TRBV6-2/TRBV6-3	TRBJ2-1	CASSPAGASYNEQFF
.	TRBV9	TRBJ2-3	CASSVRGEGAQYF
.	TRBV28	TRBJ2-5	CASLGTGRAETQYF
.	TRBV28	TRBJ1-6	CASIPRGAYNSPLHF
.	TRBV27	TRBJ2-7	CASAPLGDRDPYEQYF
.	TRBV11-2	TRBJ2-1	CASSSNGEQFF
.	TRBV19	TRBJ1-4	CASTPGGGGGGKLFF